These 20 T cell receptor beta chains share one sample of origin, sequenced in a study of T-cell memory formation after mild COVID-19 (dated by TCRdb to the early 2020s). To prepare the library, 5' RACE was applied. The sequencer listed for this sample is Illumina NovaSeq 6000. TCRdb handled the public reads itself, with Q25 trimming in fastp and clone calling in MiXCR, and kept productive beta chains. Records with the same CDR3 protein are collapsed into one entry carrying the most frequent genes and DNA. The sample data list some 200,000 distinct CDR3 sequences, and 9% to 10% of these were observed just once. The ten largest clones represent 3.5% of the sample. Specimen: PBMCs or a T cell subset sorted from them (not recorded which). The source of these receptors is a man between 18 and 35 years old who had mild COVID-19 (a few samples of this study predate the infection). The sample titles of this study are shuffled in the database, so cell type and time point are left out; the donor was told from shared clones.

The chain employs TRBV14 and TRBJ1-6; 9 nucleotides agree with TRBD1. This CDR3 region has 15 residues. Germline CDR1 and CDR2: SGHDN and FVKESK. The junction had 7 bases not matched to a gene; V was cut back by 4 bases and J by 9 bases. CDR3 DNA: TGTGCCAGCAGCCCAAGGACAGGGGAAGCTTCACCCCTCCACTTT. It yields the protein CASSPRTGEASPLHF.

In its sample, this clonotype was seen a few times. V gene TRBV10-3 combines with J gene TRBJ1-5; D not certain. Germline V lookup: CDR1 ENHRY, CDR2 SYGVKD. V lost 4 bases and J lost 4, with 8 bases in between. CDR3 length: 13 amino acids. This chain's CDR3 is CAISVSPNQPQHF. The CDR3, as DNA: TGTGCCATCAGTGTTTCACCGAATCAGCCCCAGCATTTT.

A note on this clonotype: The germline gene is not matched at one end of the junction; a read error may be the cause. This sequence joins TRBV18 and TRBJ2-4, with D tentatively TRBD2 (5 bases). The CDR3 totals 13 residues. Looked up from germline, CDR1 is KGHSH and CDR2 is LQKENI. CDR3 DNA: TGTGCCAGCTCACCACCGGGGATCGGGGTGCTGCACTTC. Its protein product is CASSPPGIGVLHF.

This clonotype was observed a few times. The CDR3: CASSLAVSDQPQHF. The CDR3 DNA reads TGTGCCAGCAGCTTAGCGGTCTCAGATCAGCCCCAGCATTTT. The chain carries TRBV7-2 and TRBJ1-5; no definite D call. The V end was cut by 0 bases, the J end by 5 bases, with 8 bases between. Germline V gene lookup returns CDR1 SGHTA and CDR2 FQGNSA. The CDR3 has 14 residues.

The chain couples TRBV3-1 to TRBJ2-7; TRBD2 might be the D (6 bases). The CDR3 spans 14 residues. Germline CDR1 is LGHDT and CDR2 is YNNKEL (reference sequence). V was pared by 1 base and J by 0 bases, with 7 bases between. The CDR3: CASSQGAGSYEQYF. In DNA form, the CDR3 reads TGTGCCAGCAGCCAAGGAGCGGGCTCCTACGAGCAGTACTTC.

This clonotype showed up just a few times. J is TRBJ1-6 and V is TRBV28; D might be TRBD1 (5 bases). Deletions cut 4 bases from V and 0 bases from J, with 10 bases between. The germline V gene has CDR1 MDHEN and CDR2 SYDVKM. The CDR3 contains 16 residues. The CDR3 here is CASSSDTRSYNSPLHF. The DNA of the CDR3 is TGTGCCAGCAGTTCGGACACCCGCTCCTATAATTCACCCCTCCACTTT.

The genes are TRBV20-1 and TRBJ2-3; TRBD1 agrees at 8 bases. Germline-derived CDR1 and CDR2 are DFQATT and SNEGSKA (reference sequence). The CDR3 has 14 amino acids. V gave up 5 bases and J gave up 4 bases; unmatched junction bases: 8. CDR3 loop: CSARYQGAPDTQYF. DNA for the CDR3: TGCAGTGCTCGATATCAGGGGGCCCCAGATACGCAGTATTTT.

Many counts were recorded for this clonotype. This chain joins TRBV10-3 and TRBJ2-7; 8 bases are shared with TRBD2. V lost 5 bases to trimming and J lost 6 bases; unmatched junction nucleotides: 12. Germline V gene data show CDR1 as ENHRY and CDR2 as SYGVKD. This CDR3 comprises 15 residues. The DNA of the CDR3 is TGTGCCATCAGTCAACTAGCGGCCCCGTTCTCCGAGCAGTACGTC. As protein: CAISQLAAPFSEQYV.

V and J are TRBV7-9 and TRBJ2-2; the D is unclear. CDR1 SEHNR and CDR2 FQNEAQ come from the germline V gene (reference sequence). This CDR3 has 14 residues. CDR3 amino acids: CAPRTEINTGELFF. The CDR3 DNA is TGTGCTCCAAGAACCGAGATTAACACCGGGGAGCTGTTTTTT.

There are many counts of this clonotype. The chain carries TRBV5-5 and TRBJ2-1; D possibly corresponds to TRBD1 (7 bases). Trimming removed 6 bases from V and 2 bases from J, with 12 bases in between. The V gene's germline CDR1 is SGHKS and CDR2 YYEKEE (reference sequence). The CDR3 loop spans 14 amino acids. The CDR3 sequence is CASIAGGTYNEQFF. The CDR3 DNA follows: TGTGCCAGCATCGCAGGGGGGACCTACAATGAGCAGTTCTTC.

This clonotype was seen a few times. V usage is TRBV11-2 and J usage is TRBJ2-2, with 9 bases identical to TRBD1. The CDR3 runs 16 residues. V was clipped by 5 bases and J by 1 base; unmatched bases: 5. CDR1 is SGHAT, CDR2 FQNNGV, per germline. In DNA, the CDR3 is TGTGCCAGCAGCGAACAGGGGGCCCTGAACACCGGGGAGCTGTTTTTT. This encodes CASSEQGALNTGELFF. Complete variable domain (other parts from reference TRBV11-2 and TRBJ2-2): EAGVAQSPRYKIIEKRQSVAFWCNPISGHATLYWYQQILGQGPKLLIQFQNNGVVDDSQLPKDRFSAERLKGVDSTLKIQPAKLEDSAVYLCASSEQGALNTGELFFGEGSRLTVL.

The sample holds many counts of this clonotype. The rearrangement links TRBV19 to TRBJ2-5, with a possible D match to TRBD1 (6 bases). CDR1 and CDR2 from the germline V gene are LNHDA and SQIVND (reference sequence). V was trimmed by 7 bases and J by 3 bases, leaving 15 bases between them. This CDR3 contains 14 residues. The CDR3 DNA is TGTGCCAGTAAACGGGACATCGGAAAAGAGACCCAGTACTTC. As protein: CASKRDIGKETQYF.

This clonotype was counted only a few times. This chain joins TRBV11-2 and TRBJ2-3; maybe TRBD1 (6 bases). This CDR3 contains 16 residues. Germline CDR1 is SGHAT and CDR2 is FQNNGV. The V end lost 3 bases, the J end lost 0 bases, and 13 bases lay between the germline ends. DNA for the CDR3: TGTGCCAGCAGCTTGGGGGCGAGCTTTAGCACAGATACGCAGTATTTT. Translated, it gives CASSLGASFSTDTQYF.

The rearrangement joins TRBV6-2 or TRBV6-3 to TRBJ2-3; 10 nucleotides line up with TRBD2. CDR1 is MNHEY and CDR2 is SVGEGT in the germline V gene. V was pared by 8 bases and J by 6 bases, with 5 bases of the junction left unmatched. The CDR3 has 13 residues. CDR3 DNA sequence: TGTGCCAGCCAGCGGGGGGGCCTCGATACGCAGTATTTT. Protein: CASQRGGLDTQYF.

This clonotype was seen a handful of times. The CDR3 bases are TGCGCCAGCAGTCGCAAGATTAGCTCCTACAATGAGCAGTTCTTC. It codes for CASSRKISSYNEQFF. This chain links TRBV4-1 with TRBJ2-1; the D is unclear. Trimming cost V 6 bases and J 0 bases, with 12 bases left between them. The CDR3 contains 15 residues. Germline V lookup: CDR1 MGHRA, CDR2 YSYEKL.

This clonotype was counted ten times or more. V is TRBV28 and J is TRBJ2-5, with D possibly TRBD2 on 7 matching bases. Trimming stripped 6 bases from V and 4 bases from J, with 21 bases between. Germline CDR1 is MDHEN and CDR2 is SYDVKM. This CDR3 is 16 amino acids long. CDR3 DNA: TGTGCCAGCAGGCCGGCGTGGGGGGGCTACGGAGAGACCCAGTACTTC. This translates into CASRPAWGGYGETQYF.

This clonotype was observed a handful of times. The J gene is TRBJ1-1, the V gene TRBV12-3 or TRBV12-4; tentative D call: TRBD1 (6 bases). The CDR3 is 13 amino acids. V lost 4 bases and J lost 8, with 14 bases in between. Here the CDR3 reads CASSSGGEREAFF. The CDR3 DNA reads TGTGCCAGCAGTTCCGGGGGCGAAAGGGAAGCTTTCTTT.

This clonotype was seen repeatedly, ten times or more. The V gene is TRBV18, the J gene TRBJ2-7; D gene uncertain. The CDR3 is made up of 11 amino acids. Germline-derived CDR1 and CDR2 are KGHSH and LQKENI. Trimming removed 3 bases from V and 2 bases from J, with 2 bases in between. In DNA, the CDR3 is TGTGCCAGCTCACCCGCCTACGAGCAGTACTTC. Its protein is CASSPAYEQYF.

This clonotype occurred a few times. The CDR3 loop is CASSYKGRSVEAFF. CDR3 DNA: TGTGCCAGCAGTTACAAAGGCAGATCGGTTGAAGCTTTCTTT. This chain joins TRBV6-2 or TRBV6-3 and TRBJ1-1; D remains ambiguous. The CDR3 covers 14 residues. The V gene's germline CDR1 is MNHEY and CDR2 SVGEGT. The germline V and J ends were trimmed by 2 bases and 7 bases, with 14 bases remaining between them.

CDR3 bases: TGTGCCAGCAGCTTAGCGGCAGAGTATGGCTACACCTTC. Amino acids: CASSLAAEYGYTF. V and J are TRBV7-2 and TRBJ1-2; D is ambiguous. Germline V lookup: CDR1 SGHTA, CDR2 FQGNSA. V gave up 0 bases and J gave up 5 bases, with 7 bases separating them. CDR3 length: 13 residues. Together with reference TRBV7-2 and TRBJ1-2, the CDR3 gives the full variable domain: GAGVSQSPSNKVTEKGKDVELRCDPISGHTALYWYRQSLGQGLEFLIYFQGNSAPDKSGLPSDRFSAERTGGSVSTLTIQRTQQEDSAVYLCASSLAAEYGYTFGSGTRLTVV.